The next 10 T cell receptor beta chains were all read from a single sample in a study of identical twins. TCRdb itself ran the 5' RACE reads through MiXCR, one entry per CDR3 protein. Of 500,000 to 550,000 distinct CDR3 sequences listed, about 20% are singletons. The data also belong to a second study, concerning yellow fever vaccine responses in identical twins.

Sequences were obtained from CD4+ T cells sorted from blood. The receptors were gathered from a young woman in good health.

The V gene is TRBV5-4, the J gene TRBJ2-1; D is perhaps TRBD1 (7 bases). The CDR3 covers 14 residues. CDR1 SGHNT and CDR2 YYREEE come from the germline V gene (reference sequence). Between the trimmed V and J ends, which lost 4 bases and 6 bases, there was a span of 14 bases. The CDR3 nucleotides are TGTGCCAGCAGCAGAAGACAGGGAGGCAATGAGCAGTTCTTC. The encoded protein is CASSRRQGGNEQFF.

V usage is TRBV12-3 or TRBV12-4 and J usage is TRBJ1-1, with no clear D. This CDR3 is built from 14 residues. V was clipped by 4 bases and J by 0 bases, with 9 bases between them. Written as DNA, the CDR3 is TGTGCCAGCAGTTACAGAATCATGAACACTGAAGCTTTCTTT. This encodes CASSYRIMNTEAFF.

CDR3 region: CASSSTSPTTDTQYF. The CDR3, as DNA: TGTGCCAGCAGTTCGACTAGCCCTACCACAGATACGCAGTATTTT. J is TRBJ2-3 and V is TRBV12-3 or TRBV12-4, with 7 bases lining up with TRBD2. The CDR3 has 15 residues. V was clipped by 4 bases and J by 2 bases; unmatched bases: 6.

CDR3 sequence reads: CASSFTGTYGGYTF. CDR3 nucleotides: TGTGCCAGCAGTTTCACAGGGACCTATGGGGGCTACACCTTC. This chain joins TRBV12-3 or TRBV12-4 and TRBJ1-2, with a possible D match to TRBD1 (6 bases). The CDR3 extends over 14 amino acids. V shed 3 bases and J shed 8 bases, with 16 bases lying between them.

This clonotype was detected many times. The CDR3 reads CASSYQLGASGTSGTYNEQFF. As DNA, the CDR3 is TGTGCCAGCAGTTACCAACTCGGGGCCTCGGGGACTAGCGGAACCTACAATGAGCAGTTCTTC. The chain is built from TRBV6-2 or TRBV6-3 and TRBJ2-1; 11 bases are a match to TRBD2. The germline CDR1 and CDR2 sequences are MNHEY and SVGEGT. The junction had 17 bases not matched to a gene; V was cut back by 2 bases and J by 2 bases. The CDR3 is made up of 21 amino acids.

This clonotype was observed a few times. The chain has TRBV7-9 and TRBJ2-7, with D unresolved. The germline V gene encodes CDR1 SEHNR and CDR2 FQNEAQ (reference sequence). V dropped 3 bases and J dropped 6 bases, with 12 bases sitting between them. The CDR3 is 13 amino acids. CDR3 sequence reads: CASSFHSQSEQYF. The CDR3 coding sequence is TGTGCCAGCAGCTTCCACAGCCAGTCCGAGCAGTACTTC.

This clonotype was seen more than once but under ten times. The V call is TRBV11-2, the J call TRBJ2-4; weak D call: TRBD2 (6 bases). The CDR3 consists of 13 residues. Per the germline V gene, CDR1 is SGHAT and CDR2 is FQNNGV. V was shortened by 11 bases and J by 3 bases, with 14 bases between the two germline ends. CDR3 in amino acids: CARGGVFKNIQYF. The CDR3 bases are TGTGCCCGTGGCGGGGTTTTCAAAAACATTCAGTACTTC.

In this sample, this clonotype turned up many times. The chain carries TRBV5-1 and TRBJ1-1; TRBD1 aligns across 8 bases. Germline V gene sequence: CDR1 SGHRS, CDR2 YFSETQ. The CDR3 is 15 amino acids. V lost 4 bases to trimming and J lost 4 bases; unmatched junction nucleotides: 9. As DNA, the CDR3 is TGCGCCAGCAGCGCCGGACAGGGTCACGCCACTGAAGCTTTCTTT. As protein: CASSAGQGHATEAFF.

This clonotype has only a few counts. The chain uses TRBV4-1 and TRBJ2-5; D is unresolved. V was pared by 0 bases and J by 0 bases, with 14 bases between. Germline V gene sequence: CDR1 MGHRA, CDR2 YSYEKL. The CDR3 sequence is 17 residues long. As DNA, the CDR3 is TGCGCCAGCAGCCAAGATAAGCTCTTAGAGTACCAAGAGACCCAGTACTTC. It yields the protein CASSQDKLLEYQETQYF.

This clonotype occurred once. V gene TRBV12-3 or TRBV12-4 combines with J gene TRBJ2-2; perhaps D is TRBD1 or TRBD2 (6 bases each). The CDR3 sequence is 15 residues long. V was shortened by 3 bases and J by 4 bases, with 12 bases between the two germline ends. The CDR3 region has the DNA TGTGCCAGCAGTTTCTCAGGGGAGGTCACCGGGGAGCTGTTTTTT. Amino acids: CASSFSGEVTGELFF.